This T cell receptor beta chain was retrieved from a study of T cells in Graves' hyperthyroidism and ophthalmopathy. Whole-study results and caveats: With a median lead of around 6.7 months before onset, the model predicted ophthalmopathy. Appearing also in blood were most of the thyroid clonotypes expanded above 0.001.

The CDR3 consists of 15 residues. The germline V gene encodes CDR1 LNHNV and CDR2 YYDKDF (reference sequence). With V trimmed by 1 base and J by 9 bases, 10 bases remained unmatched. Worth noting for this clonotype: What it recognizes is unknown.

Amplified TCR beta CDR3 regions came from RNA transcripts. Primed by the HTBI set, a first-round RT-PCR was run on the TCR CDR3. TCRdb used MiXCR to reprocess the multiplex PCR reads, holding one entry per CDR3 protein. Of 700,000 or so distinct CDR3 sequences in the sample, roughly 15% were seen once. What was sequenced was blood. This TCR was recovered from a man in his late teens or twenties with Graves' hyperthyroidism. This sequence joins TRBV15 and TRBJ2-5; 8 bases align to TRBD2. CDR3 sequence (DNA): TGTGCCACCAGCAGAGCAGGGACGGGGGGGGCGGCCCAGTACTTC. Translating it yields CATSRAGTGGAAQYF.